The 9 T cell receptor beta chains reported below all come from one sample, sequenced in a study of cytomegalovirus exposure and HLA in healthy donors. Vbeta (60) and Jbeta (13) primers were used in the PCR. Generated by immunoSEQ multiplex PCR, the TCRdb table keeps only in-frame clones and is missing some. The sample comprises under 120,000 clones, just under 75% of which are singletons, and about 2.5% rests with the top ten. The sequenced sample was PBMCs. The receptors here all came from a man between 45 and 60 years old in good health and CMV-seropositive.

The chain links TRBV6-5 to TRBJ2-7, with a weak D call TRBD2 (7 bases). Germline CDR1 reads MNHEY; CDR2 reads SVGAGI. The CDR3 is 15 amino acids. V shed 7 bases and J shed 3 bases, with 19 bases lying between them. The chain's CDR3 is CASKWGLGGGYEQYF. CDR3 bases: TGTGCCAGCAAGTGGGGTCTAGGGGGGGGCTACGAGCAGTACTTC.

J is TRBJ2-5 and V is TRBV5-1, with a weak D call TRBD1 (5 bases). This CDR3 contains 14 residues. CDR1 SGHRS and CDR2 YFSETQ come from the germline V gene. V was pared by 0 bases and J by 4 bases, with 10 bases between. The CDR3 is CASSLAGSGETQYF. CDR3 in DNA: TGCGCCAGCAGCTTGGCAGGGTCCGGAGAGACCCAGTACTTC.

V is TRBV6-1 and J is TRBJ1-5, with 8 nucleotides matching TRBD1. The germline gives CDR1 MNHNS, CDR2 SASEGT. This CDR3 comprises 14 residues. J was trimmed by 6 bases and V by 6 bases; bases with no gene match: 7. In nucleotides, the CDR3 is TGTGCCAGCAGCCGGGACAGGTTCGTTCAGCCCCAGCATTTT. Residues: CASSRDRFVQPQHF.

The chain has TRBV5-1 and TRBJ2-3, with 7 bases matching TRBD1. Germline V CDR1 and CDR2: SGHRS, YFSETQ. This CDR3 is built from 17 residues. V was pared by 0 bases and J by 4 bases, with 11 bases of the junction left unmatched. CDR3 in DNA: TGCGCCAGCAGCTTGGAACCACAGACAGGGAGCCCAGATACGCAGTATTTT. Translating it yields CASSLEPQTGSPDTQYF.

This chain joins TRBV27 and TRBJ2-7, with 8 bases matching TRBD2. Germline values: CDR1 MNHEY, CDR2 SMNVEV (reference sequence). The CDR3 loop spans 14 amino acids. V was pared by 5 bases and J by 2 bases, with 5 bases of the junction left unmatched. In nucleotides, the CDR3 is TGTGCCAGCAGTGAACTAGCGGCGACCTACGAGCAGTACTTC. Encoded protein: CASSELAATYEQYF.

CDR3 nucleotide sequence: TGTGCCAGCAGCTCCTACCCTAGGGGTACCTCCTACGAGCAGTACTTC. This encodes CASSSYPRGTSYEQYF. The chain joins TRBV7-8 to TRBJ2-7; a possible D gene is TRBD1 (5 bases). CDR3 length equals 16 residues. Trimming pared 4 bases from V and 0 bases from J, leaving 16 bases between. CDR1 is SGHVS, CDR2 FQNEAQ, per germline.

The genes are TRBV2 and TRBJ2-7; 8 nucleotides agree with TRBD1. Trimming at V came to 2 bases and at J to 6 bases, leaving 3 bases not matched to a gene. Germline V CDR1 and CDR2: SNHLY, FYNNEI. The CDR3 sequence is 13 residues long. The CDR3, as DNA: TGTGCCAGCAGTGAAAGGACAGGGAGCGAGCAGTACTTC. Its protein product is CASSERTGSEQYF.

CDR3 sequence reads: CASRPTGGDNSPLHF. CDR3 bases: TGTGCCAGCAGACCTACAGGGGGAGATAATTCACCCCTCCACTTT. This rearrangement joins TRBV2 to TRBJ1-6, with 8 bases fitting TRBD1. Looked up from germline, CDR1 is SNHLY and CDR2 is FYNNEI. The CDR3 has 15 amino acids. V shed 6 bases, J shed 5 bases, and the junction held 6 bases outside the gene matches.

The chain combines TRBV7-2 with TRBJ2-5; the match to TRBD2 covers 12 bases. J gave up 5 bases and V 0 bases, and 4 bases lay outside the gene matches. Germline V gene data show CDR1 as SGHTA and CDR2 as FQGNSA. The CDR3 runs to 16 residues. CDR3 sequence reads: CASSLALAGGLETQYF. In DNA, the CDR3 is TGTGCCAGCAGCTTAGCACTAGCGGGGGGTCTGGAGACCCAGTACTTC.